The 7 T cell receptor beta chains below were found in one sample sequenced in a study of OX40 agonist ivuxolimab in advanced cancers. TCRdb's copy holds only in-frame clones and misses some; the assay was immunoSEQ multiplex PCR. Of approximately 86,000 clones in the sample, around nine tenths were seen once. Sample: CD4+ or CD8+ T cells sorted from blood, taken in a trial of the OX40 agonist ivuxolimab. Receptor source: an adult with an advanced solid tumor such as melanoma, head and neck, liver or kidney cancer.

The rearrangement joins TRBV19 to TRBJ1-4; D is unclear. V was clipped by 6 bases and J by 2 bases, with 13 bases between them. The CDR3 length is 15 residues. CDR1 is LNHDA and CDR2 is SQIVND in the germline V gene (reference sequence). This CDR3 reads CASSPGELTNEKLFF. CDR3 in DNA: TGTGCCAGTAGCCCCGGAGAGTTGACTAATGAAAAACTGTTTTTT.

As DNA, the CDR3 is TGTGCCAGCCGACCGGGACAGGGGGCCGGTGAAGCTTTCTTT. Its protein product is CASRPGQGAGEAFF. This chain joins TRBV28 and TRBJ1-1, with TRBD1 matching 12 bases. The germline V gene has CDR1 MDHEN and CDR2 SYDVKM. Trimming took 8 bases from V and 7 from J; bases not matched to a gene: 8. CDR3 length: 14 residues.

This chain connects TRBV2 to TRBJ2-1; 11 bases agree with TRBD2. The CDR3 length is 13 residues. V was pared by 10 bases and J by 7 bases, with 6 bases of the junction left unmatched. CDR1 and CDR2 (germline): SNHLY, FYNNEI. DNA for the CDR3: TGTGCCACCACTAGCGGGAGTGGTAATGAGCAGTTCTTC. The encoded protein is CATTSGSGNEQFF.

The rearrangement joins TRBV7-2 to TRBJ2-3; a weak D match, TRBD1 (6 bases). The CDR3 is 12 amino acids. From germline, CDR1 is SGHTA and CDR2 FQGNSA. V was clipped by 7 bases and J by 8 bases, with 13 bases between them. The chain's CDR3 is CASNPQGSTQYF. The CDR3 coding sequence is TGTGCCAGCAACCCACAGGGATCTACGCAGTATTTT.

The J gene is TRBJ1-4, the V gene TRBV18; TRBD1 matches at 8 bases. This CDR3 spans 15 amino acids. Trimming took 5 bases from V and 0 from J; bases not matched to a gene: 2. CDR1 and CDR2 from the germline V gene are KGHSH and LQKENI. CDR3: CASSRGQATNEKLFF. The CDR3 bases are TGTGCCAGCTCAAGGGGACAGGCAACTAATGAAAAACTGTTTTTT.

This clone was observed once. The gene calls are TRBV28 and TRBJ2-7; D gene unclear. The CDR3 is 14 residues long. Trimming pared 3 bases from V and 9 bases from J, leaving 18 bases between. Germline CDR1 MDHEN, CDR2 SYDVKM. CDR3 residues: CASSLGQDPSSQYF. The CDR3 nucleotides read TGTGCCAGCAGTTTGGGCCAAGACCCCAGCTCGCAGTACTTC. Together with reference TRBV28 and TRBJ2-7, the CDR3 gives the full variable domain: DVKVTQSSRYLVKRTGEKVFLECVQDMDHENMFWYRQDPGLGLRLIYFSYDVKMKEKGDIPEGYSVSREKKERFSLILESASTNQTSMYLCASSLGQDPSSQYFGPGTRLTVT.

The rearrangement joins TRBV30 to TRBJ2-2; 9 bases are a match to TRBD2. J lost 8 bases, V lost 0 bases, and 16 bases had no gene match. The CDR3 has 18 amino acids. CDR1 and CDR2 (germline): GTSNPN, SVGIG (reference sequence). CDR3 nucleotide sequence: TGTGCCTGGAGTGTATTTAAGGCGGGAGGGCCAGGATCGGGGGAGCTGTTTTTT. Amino acids: CAWSVFKAGGPGSGELFF.